This TCR beta chain was recovered during a study of cytomegalovirus exposure and HLA in healthy donors (dated by TCRdb to the late 2010s). At the level of the whole study: According to an earlier analysis of 587 of the donors, about 190 million T cells yielded some 120 million unique TCR beta sequences and 276 Gb of sequence data. An early release that covered fewer than 800 HLA-typed donors contained about 290 gigabases of sequencing data and tens of millions of unique TCR sequences. Among the roughly 390 genotyped donors, roughly 80% belonged to the genetic ancestry cluster associated with self-reported Caucasian donors. The study aimed to test whether signatures of past pathogen exposure could be identified by cataloging public T cell receptors. The study profiled the T cell repertoires of about 640 subjects by immunosequencing and related them to cytomegalovirus serostatus. In addition to the first cohort of 650 to 750 subjects, a separate validation cohort of approximately 120 different subjects was used. To predict cytomegalovirus infection status, the study brought together high-throughput TCR immunosequencing, statistical association of individual TCRs with disease status, and machine learning. A later analysis re-analyzed previously published TCR beta repertoires from 550 to 700 donors and added high-resolution HLA genotyping to study TCR occurrence patterns. The later analysis used no new phenotypic data to find candidate immune exposures, relying instead on TCR beta sequences and their occurrence across donors. In an earlier analysis of 587 of the donors, high-throughput TCR beta sequencing was used to judge whether each TCR beta V gene segment behaved as functional or pseudogenic. Donor age, sex, ethnicity and CMV serostatus were collected together with the repertoire data. Genome-wide SNP genotypes for about 65% of the roughly 670 donors were used in a later genetic analysis, which treated that subset as a discovery cohort. All discovery cohort repertoires had been generated using a single sequencing platform. Class I and class II HLA loci were covered by the typing at four-digit resolution. Typing coverage differed by locus: A, B, C, DRB1 and DQB1 were typed in roughly 620-630 donors, DQA1 in about 560, DPA1 in approximately 600, and DPB1 in about 450. Roughly 5 DR-DQ haplotypes were handled as single units for association and clustering because linkage in the cohort was strong. Among 398 genotyped donors of the cohort, an average of around 240,000 unique TCR beta nucleotide sequences were sequenced per donor, roughly 20% of them non-productive.

The cohort comprised around 690 healthy bone marrow donors. All cohort members were sampled while nominally healthy, although unrecorded immune exposures were likely present. The donor was CMV seronegative and belonged to the group of over 350 seronegative cohort members. A peripheral blood sample was collected from each donor, and TCR beta sequencing was performed on peripheral blood mononuclear cells. The Qiagen DNeasy Blood Extraction Kit was used to extract genomic DNA from the blood cell samples. The library was built by means of the immunoSEQ multiplex PCR assay. The multiplex PCR relied on a mix of 60 forward primers for TCR Vbeta segments and 13 reverse primers for TCR Jbeta segments. The CDR3 region of rearranged TCR beta genes was amplified from genomic DNA with a multiplex PCR assay. The Illumina HiSeq System was used to sequence the amplified TCR beta libraries as 87-base-pair reads. The original pipeline was this. A later analysis counted about 76 million unique TCR beta chains across the roughly 700 repertoires, and around 9.9 million of these chains were shared by at least two donors. To remove PCR and sequencing errors, raw reads were error-corrected and collapsed into unique sequences using a nearest-neighbor algorithm that merged closely related sequences. Alignment of CDR3 sequences to IMGT reference sequences was used to assign V, D and J gene segments. Each retained sequence needed at least a six-nucleotide match to both a V gene segment and a J gene segment. Rearrangements were classified as productive when the CDR3 lacked stop codons and remained in frame with V and J, and all other rearrangements were classified as non-productive. Following IMGT convention, CDR3 was defined as the stretch from the second conserved V-encoded cysteine to the conserved J-encoded phenylalanine. The earlier analysis of some 600 of the donors excluded sequences that lacked an unambiguous match to a single V gene segment. An earlier analysis of a few hundred of the donors classified V segments as functional when productive rearrangements were above 56.7% and as segregating when the standard deviation between donors was above 5%. A statistical classification framework was built for diagnosing cytomegalovirus status from the catalog of TCR beta chain sequences. A later analysis assigned V and J genes by comparing TCR nucleotide sequences with IMGT/GENE-DB human TR gene sequences. A later analysis assigned CDR3 sequences and most-parsimonious VDJ recombination scenarios with the TCRdist pipeline. In a later analysis, each TCR beta chain was defined by its CDR3 amino acid sequence together with its V-gene family, and reads lacking a unique V-gene family were excluded. A later analysis removed 500 to 650 highly shared, low-generation-probability nucleotide sequences to deal with suspected cross-contamination and a sequencing artifact. For each public chain, a later analysis derived a clonal expansion index from normalized ranks of inferred template counts within each repertoire. Generation probabilities in a later analysis came from a VDJ recombination model fitted to out-of-frame rearrangements, and those results were checked against IGoR. A later analysis scored TCR-TCR, TCR-HLA and TCR-CMV co-occurrence with hypergeometric tests, applying a repertoire-size bias correction to TCR pairs. In a later analysis, false discovery rates were estimated by permuting HLA or CMV assignments 20 times. In a later analysis, co-occurring TCRs were grouped using DBSCAN, and TCRdist sequence similarity was added for clustering within HLA-allele-positive subsets. Co-occurrence clustering excluded repertoires with fewer than 30,000 or more than 120,000 public chains, plus five with anomalous nucleotide sharing. TCRdb carries this immuneACCESS record with in-frame sequences only. Its versions omit some clonotypes, under half of them owing to an unresolved V gene in the studies checked, with the rest unexplained. The DNA was the basis for D and trimming; V, J and clone size are from that table. Here the sample has about 120,000 clones; approximately 80% occur a single time. Approximately 2.6% of the sample comes from the top ten.

Germline trimming: 4 bases from V, 2 bases from J; junction bases outside gene matches: 12. The CDR3 runs 19 residues from the cysteine to the phenylalanine. The retained sequence is limited to the CDR3, 57 bases, with the frame set at the first base. CDR1 and CDR2 were assigned from the germline V gene as SGHAT and FQNNGV. On the study overall, not on this receptor specifically: A later analysis found that HLA-associated TCR beta chains were more clonally expanded and had lower generation probabilities than equally common non-associated chains. CMV serostatus was the only immune exposure information available for the cohort. A group of highly shared sequence variants was considered likely to be a technical artifact of the sequencing pipeline. Because counts were too low, more than 15 rarely observed V segments, including chromosome 9 orphons, were excluded from the earlier analysis of fewer than 650 of the donors. A later analysis associated 15,000 to 20,000 TCR beta sequences with specific HLA alleles at a false discovery rate of 0.05. Only TCR beta chains were sequenced in this cohort, and the absence of alpha or paired-chain data limited detectable features. A further reported finding was that TCR beta sequences accurately predicted the HLA-A and HLA-B alleles for most subjects in the first cohort. Correlated functional status among segregating V segments might be attributable to linkage disequilibrium, but an unknown experimental factor could not be ruled out. In a later analysis, TCR association rates were found to vary across HLA loci, with the most associated TCRs seen for DRB1 alleles and the fewest for HLA-C alleles. In vitro tests confirmed that a few of the cytomegalovirus-associated TCR beta chains recognize cytomegalovirus antigens. Some IMGT-functional V segments, including TRBV6-2 and TRBV6-3, could not be distinguished by the 87-base-pair reads and were therefore excluded. Broadly in line with IMGT annotations, most TCR beta V segments showed up in productive rearrangements about 87% or about 30% of the time in an earlier analysis of approximately 600 of the donors. The study gave a list of about 160 TCR beta chains associated with cytomegalovirus. A later genetic analysis associated a missense DCLRE1C variant with V-gene and J-gene trimming of TCR beta chains, and an independent cohort replicated the association. Several of the top co-occurrence clusters appeared to be linked to parvovirus B19, influenza, CMV and Epstein-Barr virus, according to a later analysis. According to the authors, the approach could potentially be generalized to other disease states and immunological phenotypes. Because HLA typing was unavailable for some donors at each locus, only the typed subset was used in association tests. In a later genetic analysis, fewer N-insertions in productive TCRs were reported among donors in an Asian-associated ancestry cluster than the roughly 640-donor mean. According to a later analysis, most CMV-associated TCR beta chains appeared to be HLA-restricted, and the HLA associations seemed to be driven largely by CMV exposure. Assigning TCR associations to individual alleles was difficult when HLA alleles, especially DR and DQ, strongly co-occurred. Across donors, most TCR sequences were observed very rarely, whereas some public TCRs were present in many individuals. The presence/absence analyses assumed that sequencing depth was roughly uniform across donors, and that assumption may not be true. The classifier was reported to diagnose cytomegalovirus status with high specificity and sensitivity in both the original and validation cohorts.

On this clone itself: Its cognate antigen has yet to be identified. Nothing much larger sits one base from this clone, and base qualities are not available.

The sequencing sample was made of PBMCs. The clonotype originates from a female donor in good health and CMV-seronegative. The chain joins TRBV11-2 to TRBJ2-1; TRBD2 fits 12 bases in the junction. In nucleotides, the sequence is TGTGCCAGCAGCTCCCCTCTAGCGGGGGGGCCCTTGCCCTACAATGAGCAGTTCTTC. This translates into CASSSPLAGGPLPYNEQFF.